This entry lists 20 T cell receptor beta chains sequenced from one sample in a study of identifying expanded T cells in peripheral blood. Using immunoSEQ multiplex PCR, the repertoire was profiled, and TCRdb retains in-frame clones only, with some absent. The data contain around 70,000 clones, 85% to 90% of them singletons. Sequences were obtained from blood. The receptors come from a person aged 18 to 75 in good health.

The chain is built from TRBV28 and TRBJ1-4; D ambiguous. The V and J ends lost 5 bases and 0 bases respectively, with 7 bases between them. Germline V gene lookup returns CDR1 MDHEN and CDR2 SYDVKM. The CDR3 extends over 14 amino acids. The CDR3 sequence is CASSNYATNEKLFF. The CDR3 region has the DNA TGTGCCAGCAGTAACTATGCAACTAATGAAAAACTGTTTTTT.

This clone was picked up a small number of times. CDR3 in amino acids: CASSASNSGNTIYF. CDR3 bases: TGTGCCAGCAGTGCGAGCAACTCTGGAAACACCATATATTTT. The chain couples TRBV2 to TRBJ1-3; D unresolved. The V end was cut by 4 bases, the J end by 0 bases, with 7 bases between. The germline gives CDR1 SNHLY, CDR2 FYNNEI. This CDR3 region has 14 residues.

This chain connects TRBV7-2 to TRBJ1-1, with TRBD1 as a possible D gene (5 bases). CDR3 length: 13 residues. Germline lookup yields CDR1 SGHTA and CDR2 FQGNSA. V lost 1 base and J lost 6, with 9 bases in between. In nucleotides, the CDR3 is TGTGCCAGCAGCTTAGACAGGAATGCTGAAGCTTTCTTT. It is translated as CASSLDRNAEAFF.

The rearrangement joins TRBV5-4 to TRBJ2-7, with 9 bases lining up with TRBD1. Trimming took 4 bases from V and 7 from J; bases not matched to a gene: 15. CDR1 and CDR2 (germline): SGHNT, YYREEE (reference sequence). The CDR3 extends over 16 amino acids. The CDR3 DNA is TGTGCCAGCAGCGTGGCCCCTAGGACAGGGGAGGGGGAGCAGTACTTC. This gives the protein CASSVAPRTGEGEQYF.

The chain couples TRBV5-5 to TRBJ2-2; D is undetermined. The CDR3 consists of 16 residues. V was trimmed by 0 bases and J by 0 bases, leaving 9 bases between them. Per the germline V gene, CDR1 is SGHKS and CDR2 is YYEKEE (reference sequence). The CDR3 coding sequence is TGTGCCAGCAGCTTGGAGAGCTATTCGAACACCGGGGAGCTGTTTTTT. Protein: CASSLESYSNTGELFF.

This chain joins TRBV6-1 and TRBJ1-4; possible D gene TRBD1, 6 bases. Trimming took 1 base from V and 8 from J, leaving 11 bases between them. The CDR3 has 14 amino acids. Germline loops: CDR1 MNHNS, CDR2 SASEGT. This CDR3 reads CASSEDRAREKLFF. In nucleotides, the CDR3 is TGTGCCAGCAGTGAAGACAGGGCCAGGGAAAAACTGTTTTTT.

The genes are TRBV4-3 and TRBJ1-4, with TRBD1 matching 12 bases. Unmatched junction bases numbered 5, after V lost 2 bases and J lost 7 bases. There are 16 residues in the CDR3. CDR1 is LGHNA, CDR2 YSLEER, per germline. The CDR3 protein is CASSQNGGQGAEKLFF. The CDR3 nucleotides read TGCGCCAGCAGCCAAAACGGGGGACAGGGGGCTGAAAAACTGTTTTTT.

The J gene is TRBJ1-5, the V gene TRBV15; possibly TRBD1 for D (5 bases). Between the trimmed V and J ends, which lost 2 bases and 0 bases, there was a span of 14 bases. Germline-derived CDR1 and CDR2 are LNHNV and YYDKDF (reference sequence). The CDR3 extends over 17 amino acids. This CDR3 is CATSRKRGTDSNQPQHF. Here the CDR3 DNA reads TGTGCCACCAGCAGAAAACGCGGGACGGATAGCAATCAGCCCCAGCATTTT.

The chain recombines TRBV4-3 with TRBJ2-7; D possibly corresponds to TRBD1 (6 bases). The V gene lost 5 bases and the J gene lost 3 bases, with 17 bases spanning the gap. CDR3 length equals 15 residues. In germline, CDR1 is LGHNA, CDR2 YSLEER. The CDR3, as DNA: TGCGCCAGCAGCGTAGGAACAGGGACAAACTACGAGCAGTACTTC. Translated, it gives CASSVGTGTNYEQYF.

The CDR3 is CATKRAQETQYF. The DNA for the CDR3 is TGTGCCACCAAGCGGGCCCAAGAGACCCAGTACTTC. This rearrangement joins TRBV28 to TRBJ2-5; D may be TRBD2 (6 bases). Trimming removed 10 bases at V and 1 base at J, with 10 bases between. CDR3 length: 12 amino acids. Germline V CDR1 and CDR2: MDHEN, SYDVKM. Full variable domain (remainder filled in from reference TRBV28 and TRBJ2-5): DVKVTQSSRYLVKRTGEKVFLECVQDMDHENMFWYRQDPGLGLRLIYFSYDVKMKEKGDIPEGYSVSREKKERFSLILESASTNQTSMYLCATKRAQETQYFGPGTRLLVL.

This chain uses TRBV4-2 with TRBJ2-1, with 7 bases aligning to TRBD2. With 1 base clipped from V and 6 bases from J, the junction kept 6 bases outside the gene matches. Per germline, CDR1 LGHNA and CDR2 YNFKEQ. There are 15 residues in the CDR3. CDR3 loop: CASSQGDYLGNEQFF. The CDR3, as DNA: TGTGCCAGCAGCCAAGGGGACTATTTGGGCAATGAGCAGTTCTTC.

The genes are TRBV6-6 and TRBJ1-5; D gene uncertain. This CDR3 is built from 13 residues. The germline gives CDR1 MNHNY, CDR2 SVGAGI (reference sequence). V lost 5 bases and J 3 bases, leaving 8 bases between the germline ends. CDR3 amino acids: CASSPTVNQPQHF. The DNA for the CDR3 is TGTGCCAGCAGTCCTACAGTCAATCAGCCCCAGCATTTT.

The V and J genes are TRBV5-1 and TRBJ1-2; unclear D gene. V was trimmed by 0 bases and J by 5 bases, leaving 14 bases between them. In germline, CDR1 is SGHRS, CDR2 YFSETQ. The CDR3 runs to 15 residues. The CDR3: CASSLGVDLSYGYTF. For the CDR3, the DNA is TGCGCCAGCAGCTTGGGGGTAGATCTTTCTTATGGCTACACCTTC.

The chain couples TRBV28 to TRBJ2-1, with D tentatively TRBD1 (6 bases). Trimming took off 3 bases at V and 8 bases at J, with 20 bases between the two ends. The CDR3 has 16 amino acids. The germline CDR1 and CDR2 sequences are MDHEN and SYDVKM. CDR3 in amino acids: CASSLGPAGTTDEQFF. In DNA, the CDR3 is TGTGCCAGCAGTTTGGGCCCCGCAGGGACAACAGATGAGCAGTTCTTC.

The rearrangement links TRBV5-4 to TRBJ1-2; D unclear. The CDR3 length is 13 residues. Per germline, CDR1 SGHNT and CDR2 YYREEE (reference sequence). The ends were cut back, 2 bases at V and 4 bases at J, with 9 bases in the middle. CDR3 protein: CASSLQRVYGYTF. CDR3 nucleotides: TGTGCCAGCAGCTTACAGAGGGTCTATGGCTACACCTTC.

V and J are TRBV7-2 and TRBJ2-7; D unclear. Germline V CDR1 and CDR2: SGHTA, FQGNSA. Deletions cut 4 bases from V and 0 bases from J, with 13 bases between. The CDR3 runs 15 residues. The CDR3 nucleotides read TGTGCCAGCAGCTACCCTCGAAAGGGCTCCTACGAGCAGTACTTC. This encodes CASSYPRKGSYEQYF.

The chain uses TRBV7-2 and TRBJ2-3; perhaps TRBD2 as D (6 bases). Germline V lookup: CDR1 SGHTA, CDR2 FQGNSA. The ends were cut back, 6 bases at V and 5 bases at J, with 18 bases in the middle. The CDR3 contains 15 residues. The CDR3 coding sequence is TGTGCCAGCAGTCGCTCCCCCGGGAGTGGAGATACGCAGTATTTT. Encoded protein: CASSRSPGSGDTQYF.

The chain employs TRBV30 and TRBJ2-7; possibly TRBD1 for D (5 bases). Trimming stripped 5 bases from V and 3 bases from J, with 8 bases between. CDR1 is GTSNPN, CDR2 SVGIG, per germline (reference sequence). The CDR3 length is 11 residues. DNA for the CDR3: TGTGCCTGGGGACATGGCTACGAGCAGTACTTC. It yields the protein CAWGHGYEQYF.

This clone was found a few times. This CDR3 is also generated by other DNA sequences in the sample. CDR3 nucleotides: TGTGCCAGCAGCCGGGACAGTAATCAGCCCCAGCATTTT. Residues: CASSRDSNQPQHF. The rearrangement joins TRBV5-4 to TRBJ1-5; 7 bases are a match to TRBD1. Trimming removed 4 bases from V and 4 bases from J; junction bases left unmatched: 2. Germline CDR1 SGHNT, CDR2 YYREEE (reference sequence). The CDR3 loop spans 13 amino acids.

The rearrangement links TRBV5-5 to TRBJ1-2; 8 bases agree with TRBD1. Trimming cost V 3 bases and J 4 bases; bases outside gene matches: 5. The CDR3 covers 14 residues. Germline V gene sequence: CDR1 SGHKS, CDR2 YYEKEE (reference sequence). The DNA for the CDR3 is TGTGCCAGCAGCTCCGGGACAGGCCCCTATGGCTACACCTTC. As protein: CASSSGTGPYGYTF.